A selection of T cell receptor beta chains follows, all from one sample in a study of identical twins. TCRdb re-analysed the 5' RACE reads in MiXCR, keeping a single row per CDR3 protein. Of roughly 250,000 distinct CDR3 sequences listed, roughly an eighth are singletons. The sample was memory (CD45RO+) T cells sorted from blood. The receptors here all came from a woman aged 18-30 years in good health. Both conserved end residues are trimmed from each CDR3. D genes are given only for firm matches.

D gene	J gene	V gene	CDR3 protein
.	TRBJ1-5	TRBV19	ASSSLDRRTQH
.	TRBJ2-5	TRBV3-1	ASSRTSYLQTQY
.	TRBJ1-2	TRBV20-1	SAPGRRGYGYT
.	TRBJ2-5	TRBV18	ASSPRLETQY
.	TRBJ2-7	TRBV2	ASEKMTTGEQY
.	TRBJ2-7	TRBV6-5	ASSYSHPAGGHEQY
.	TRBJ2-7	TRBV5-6	ASSLLGASRYEQY
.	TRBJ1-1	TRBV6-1	AAFRPNFGGAF
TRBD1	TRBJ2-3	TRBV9	ASSLSTGSRTDTQY
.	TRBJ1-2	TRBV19	ASSIPGLYGYT
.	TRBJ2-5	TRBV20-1	SAGAGETQY
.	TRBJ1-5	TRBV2	ASVRDGFSNQPQH
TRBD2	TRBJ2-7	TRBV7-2	ASSLFSGGTYEQY
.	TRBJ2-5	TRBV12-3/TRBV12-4	ASSVGGNRLGETQY
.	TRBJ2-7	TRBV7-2	ASKSGPYEQY
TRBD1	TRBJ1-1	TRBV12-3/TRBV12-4	ASSWTGYTEAF
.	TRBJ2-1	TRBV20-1	SARPWRTGREEQF
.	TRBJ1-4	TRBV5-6	ASSLPTGEKLF
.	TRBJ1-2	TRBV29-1	SVVGGSGYT
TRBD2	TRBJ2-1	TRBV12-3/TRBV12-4	ASSLGLAGGSEQF
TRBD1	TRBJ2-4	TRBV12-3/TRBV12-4	ASSPQGARDIQY
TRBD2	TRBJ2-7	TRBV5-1	ASSLASLAGSSYEQY
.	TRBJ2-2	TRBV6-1	ASSSGWANTGELF
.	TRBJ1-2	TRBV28	ASSFSSLRGNYGYT
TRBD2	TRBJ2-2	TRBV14	ASSQDSRAGEYTGELF
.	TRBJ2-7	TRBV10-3	AISDAPITHEQY
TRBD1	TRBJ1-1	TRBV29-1	SVEGQGGGGTEAF
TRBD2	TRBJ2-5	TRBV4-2	ASSQDSGLEATQY
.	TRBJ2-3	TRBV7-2	ASSLFAGETDTQY
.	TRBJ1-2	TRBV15	ATAGGKGANYGYT
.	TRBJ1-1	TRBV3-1	ASSLSPRTNTEAF
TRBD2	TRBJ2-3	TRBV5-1	ASSLRGGRPDTQY
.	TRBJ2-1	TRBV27	ASSTLRNEQF
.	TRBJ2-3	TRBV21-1	ASSFPQGRTDTQY
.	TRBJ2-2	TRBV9	ASSVVMDSGELF
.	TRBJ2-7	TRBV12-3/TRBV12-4	ASSPLAQEQY
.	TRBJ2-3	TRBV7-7	ASSLTGTTDTQY